The TCR beta chain under discussion was sequenced for a study of blood T cell repertoires in COVID-19. Study information: The cDNA or gDNA used as material had been derived from T cells, B-cell-depleted T cells, or PBMCs.

As handled by the study authors: Counts of nucleated cells, estimated from reference gene primer amplification, were obtained. The data were produced by immunoSEQ multiplex PCR, yet TCRdb's version contains in-frame clones alone and is incomplete. V, J and clone size are those of that table, while D and trimming were read from the DNA. Of tens of thousands of clones in the sample, approximately 80% are singletons; the top ten hold around 6.9%. One Seattle source followed patients from active infection through their disease course. J lost 4 bases, V lost 7 bases, and 7 bases had no gene match. Germline lookup yields CDR1 MDHEN and CDR2 SYDVKM. The CDR3 sequence is 13 residues long.

The chain is built from TRBV28 and TRBJ2-7; 7 bases line up with TRBD1. Input material: peripheral blood. The origin of this receptor is a man aged 25 to 45 with COVID-19, enrolled during active disease. The CDR3 region has the DNA TGTGCCAGCACTCCGACAGGGCATTACGAGCAGTACTTC. Amino acids: CASTPTGHYEQYF.